Below are 9 T cell receptor beta chains sequenced from a single sample in a study of T cells in Graves' hyperthyroidism and ophthalmopathy. Amplification targeted TCR beta CDR3 regions from RNA transcripts. The primer set for the first-round RT-PCR of the TCR CDR3 was HTBI. TCRdb processed the multiplex PCR reads anew with MiXCR; each CDR3 protein has one entry. The sample consists of hundreds of thousands of distinct CDR3 sequences, approximately 14% of them appearing once. Material for sequencing was blood. These receptors were collected from a woman aged 50 to 65 with Graves' ophthalmopathy.

J is TRBJ1-6 and V is TRBV20-1; no clear D gene. Trimming shortened V by 1 base and J by 3 bases, and 7 bases separated the two germline ends. The germline gives CDR1 DFQATT, CDR2 SNEGSKA (reference sequence). The CDR3 spans 14 residues. The CDR3 nucleotides read TGCAGTGCTAGAGCGCTGGTCTATAATTCACCCCTCCACTTT. It specifies CSARALVYNSPLHF.

The sample holds many counts of this clonotype. The chain's CDR3 is CASSEMTSDETQYF. The CDR3 DNA reads as TGTGCCAGCAGTGAAATGACTAGTGATGAGACCCAGTACTTC. The chain links TRBV2 to TRBJ2-5; tentative D call: TRBD2 (6 bases). Germline CDR1 and CDR2: SNHLY and FYNNEI. CDR3 size: 14 residues. Deletions cut 2 bases from V and 5 bases from J, with 12 bases between.

This clonotype appeared many times. This chain uses TRBV29-1 with TRBJ1-1; 7 bases agree with TRBD1. V lost 3 bases to trimming and J lost 1 base; unmatched junction nucleotides: 5. Germline CDR1 and CDR2: SQVTM and ANQGSEA. CDR3 length equals 14 residues. The CDR3: CSVESDRRNTEAFF. CDR3 in DNA: TGCAGCGTTGAGTCGGACAGGAGGAACACTGAAGCTTTCTTT.

This clonotype turned up a few times. The chain recombines TRBV10-3 with TRBJ2-3; 10 positions match TRBD1. V dropped 5 bases and J dropped 2; count of bases not matched to a gene: 4. The CDR3 has 15 residues. Germline V gene lookup returns CDR1 ENHRY and CDR2 SYGVKD. The CDR3 sequence: CAISPTGGNTDTQYF. The CDR3, as DNA: TGTGCCATCAGTCCGACAGGGGGCAACACAGATACGCAGTATTTT.

This clonotype was recorded many times. This chain connects TRBV11-2 to TRBJ2-7; D remains ambiguous. V dropped 3 bases and J dropped 0 bases, with 15 bases sitting between them. The CDR3 spans 16 residues. Germline CDR1 is SGHAT and CDR2 is FQNNGV. The chain's CDR3 is CASSFPGAIPSYEQYF. DNA of the CDR3: TGTGCCAGCAGCTTTCCCGGCGCAATCCCCTCCTACGAGCAGTACTTC.

This clonotype was observed a handful of times. This chain uses TRBV7-9 with TRBJ1-5; the D is unclear. The CDR3 covers 18 residues. Germline-derived CDR1 and CDR2 are SEHNR and FQNEAQ (reference sequence). Trimming cost V 1 base and J 0 bases, with 16 bases left between them. Here the CDR3 reads CASSLGGPDLFSNQPQHF. The CDR3 nucleotides are TGTGCCAGCAGCTTAGGCGGCCCAGACCTTTTTAGCAATCAGCCCCAGCATTTT. The whole variable domain, remainder taken from reference TRBV7-9 and TRBJ1-5, is DTGVSQNPRHKITKRGQNVTFRCDPISEHNRLYWYRQTLGQGPEFLTYFQNEAQLEKSRLLSDRFSAERPKGSFSTLEIQRTEQGDSAMYLCASSLGGPDLFSNQPQHFGDGTRLSIL.

This clonotype showed up just a few times. The chain employs TRBV15 and TRBJ2-1, with 8 bases that match TRBD1. From germline, CDR1 is LNHNV and CDR2 YYDKDF (reference sequence). The trim removed 5 bases at V and 6 bases at J, leaving 3 bases unmatched. CDR3 length: 13 amino acids. The DNA of the CDR3 is TGTGCCACCAGCGAGGACAGGGCCAATGAGCAGTTCTTC. It codes for CATSEDRANEQFF.

This clonotype was counted a few times. The rearrangement links TRBV7-2 to TRBJ1-2, with 7 bases aligning to TRBD1. Germline CDR1 SGHTA, CDR2 FQGNSA. The CDR3 has 15 amino acids. V gave up 5 bases and J gave up 4 bases; unmatched junction bases: 10. CDR3 sequence (DNA): TGTGCCAGCAGCATTAACAGGGGAGGTTCCTATGGCTACACCTTC. Protein sequence: CASSINRGGSYGYTF.

This clonotype was seen at least ten times. This sequence joins TRBV28 and TRBJ2-3; possibly TRBD2 for D (5 bases). Trimming removed 8 bases at V and 0 bases at J, with 15 bases between. There are 15 residues in the CDR3. Germline lookup yields CDR1 MDHEN and CDR2 SYDVKM. The CDR3 loop is CASVGVTSSTDTQYF. In nucleotides, the CDR3 is TGTGCCAGCGTCGGGGTAACCTCTAGCACAGATACGCAGTATTTT. Together with reference TRBV28 and TRBJ2-3, the CDR3 gives the full variable domain: DVKVTQSSRYLVKRTGEKVFLECVQDMDHENMFWYRQDPGLGLRLIYFSYDVKMKEKGDIPEGYSVSREKKERFSLILESASTNQTSMYLCASVGVTSSTDTQYFGPGTRLTVL.